Following are 2 T cell receptor beta chains from one sample sequenced in a study of T cell changes during pregnancy in multiple sclerosis (dated by TCRdb to the late 2010s). Libraries were constructed by the immunoSEQ multiplex PCR assay. Imported from immuneACCESS, the table was reduced by TCRdb to in-frame sequences with V and J called. These copies leave out some clones; in studies compared against another copy, an unresolved V gene accounts for under half, and the cause of the remainder is not known. For this sample the table gives around 29,000 clones, of which roughly 92% were detected only once. The leading ten clones occupy roughly 5.7% of the sample. The source was CD8+ T cells from peripheral blood mononuclear cells, collected before pregnancy. The origin of the receptors is a female donor with multiple sclerosis, enrolled in a pregnancy study.

This sequence joins TRBV6-5 and TRBJ2-7, with D uncertain. The V and J ends lost 9 bases and 5 bases respectively, with 14 bases between them. In germline, CDR1 is MNHEY, CDR2 SVGAGI. This CDR3 has 12 amino acids. The CDR3, as DNA: TGTGCCAGGGAGTCATGTCCCCACGAGCAGTACTTC. Translated, it gives CARESCPHEQYF.

This clone is labeled large. The CDR3 nucleotides read TGTGCCAGCAACTCAGGGGAAGCATACGAGCAGTACTTC. Protein product: CASNSGEAYEQYF. The genes are TRBV6-6 and TRBJ2-7; perhaps TRBD1 as D (6 bases). This CDR3 region has 13 residues. V lost 7 bases and J lost 4, with 14 bases in between. Germline lookup yields CDR1 MNHNY and CDR2 SVGAGI (reference sequence).